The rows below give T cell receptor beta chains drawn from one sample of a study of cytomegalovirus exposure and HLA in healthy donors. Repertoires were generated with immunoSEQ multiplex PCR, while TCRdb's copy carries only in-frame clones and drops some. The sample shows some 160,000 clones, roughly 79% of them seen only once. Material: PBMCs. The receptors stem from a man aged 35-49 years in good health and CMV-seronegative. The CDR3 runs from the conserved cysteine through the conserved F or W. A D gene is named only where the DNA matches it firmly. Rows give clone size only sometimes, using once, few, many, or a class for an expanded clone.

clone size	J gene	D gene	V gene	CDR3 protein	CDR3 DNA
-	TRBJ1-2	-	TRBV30	CAFEGGSNYGYTF	TGTGCCTTCGAAGGGGGAAGTAACTATGGCTACACCTTC
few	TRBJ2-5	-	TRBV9	CASSVEEGGGQETQYF	TGTGCCAGCAGCGTAGAGGAGGGAGGGGGACAAGAGACCCAGTACTTC
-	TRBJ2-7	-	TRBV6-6	CASSLEGGLTEQYF	TGTGCCAGCAGTTTGGAGGGTGGGTTGACCGAGCAGTACTTC
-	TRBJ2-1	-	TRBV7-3	CAGSLTYRETYNEQFF	TGTGCCGGCAGCTTAACGTACCGGGAGACCTACAATGAGCAGTTCTTC
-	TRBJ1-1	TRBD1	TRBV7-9	CASSLRGQDGTEAFF	TGTGCCAGCAGCTTAAGAGGACAGGACGGAACTGAAGCTTTCTTT
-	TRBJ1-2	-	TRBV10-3	CASRAPGDYGYTF	TGTGCCTCTCGTGCCCCCGGAGACTATGGCTACACCTTC
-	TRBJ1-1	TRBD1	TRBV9	CASSPKDRRHTEAFF	TGTGCCAGCAGCCCAAAGGACAGGAGACACACTGAAGCTTTCTTT
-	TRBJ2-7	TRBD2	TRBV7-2	CASSSGLAGVQYF	TGTGCCAGCAGCTCGGGACTAGCGGGAGTACAGTACTTC
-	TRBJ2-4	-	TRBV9	CASSVGVLGASKNIQYF	TGTGCCAGCAGCGTAGGGGTGTTGGGGGCTTCCAAAAACATTCAGTACTTC
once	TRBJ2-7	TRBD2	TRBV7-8	CASSEQLAGVYEQYF	TGTGCCAGCAGCGAACAACTAGCGGGAGTATACGAGCAGTACTTC
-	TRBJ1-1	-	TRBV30	CAWGKGQPVTEAFF	TGTGCCTGGGGGAAGGGACAACCAGTCACTGAAGCTTTCTTT
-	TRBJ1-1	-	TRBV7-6	CASSPDGGNTEAFF	TGTGCCAGCAGCCCCGATGGCGGAAACACTGAAGCTTTCTTT
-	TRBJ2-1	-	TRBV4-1	CASSQDPTDHNEQFF	TGCGCCAGCAGCCAAGATCCGACAGACCACAATGAGCAGTTCTTC
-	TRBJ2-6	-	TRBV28	CATEISGANVLTF	TGTGCCACCGAGATCTCTGGGGCCAACGTCCTGACTTTC
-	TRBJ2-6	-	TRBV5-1	CASSLDLPGANGLTF	TGCGCCAGCAGCTTGGATCTACCTGGGGCCAACGGCCTGACTTTC
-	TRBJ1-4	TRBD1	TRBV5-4	CASSRDRAHEKLFF	TGTGCCAGCAGCAGGGACAGGGCGCATGAAAAACTGTTTTTT
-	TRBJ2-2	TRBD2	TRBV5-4	CASSPPRASGGTGELFF	TGTGCCAGCAGTCCCCCTCGGGCTAGCGGGGGCACCGGGGAGCTGTTTTTT
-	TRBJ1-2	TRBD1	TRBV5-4	CASSLGRDREDYGYTF	TGTGCCAGCAGCTTGGGTCGGGACAGGGAAGACTATGGCTACACCTTC
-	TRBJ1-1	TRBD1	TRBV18	CASSPGTGIAEAFF	TGTGCCAGCTCACCAGGGACAGGGATCGCTGAAGCTTTCTTT
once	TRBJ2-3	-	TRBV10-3	CAISVGAGGADTQYF	TGTGCCATCAGTGTTGGGGCAGGAGGGGCAGATACGCAGTATTTT
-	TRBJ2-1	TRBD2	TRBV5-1	CASSPSGLAINEQFF	TGCGCCAGCTCCCCCTCCGGACTAGCGATTAATGAGCAGTTCTTC
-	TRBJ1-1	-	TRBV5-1	CASSLRLDRPTEAFF	TGCGCCAGCAGCTTGCGCCTGGACAGACCCACTGAAGCTTTCTTT
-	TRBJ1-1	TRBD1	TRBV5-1	CASSFGTGGWTEAFF	TGCGCCAGCAGCTTTGGGACAGGGGGCTGGACTGAAGCTTTCTTT